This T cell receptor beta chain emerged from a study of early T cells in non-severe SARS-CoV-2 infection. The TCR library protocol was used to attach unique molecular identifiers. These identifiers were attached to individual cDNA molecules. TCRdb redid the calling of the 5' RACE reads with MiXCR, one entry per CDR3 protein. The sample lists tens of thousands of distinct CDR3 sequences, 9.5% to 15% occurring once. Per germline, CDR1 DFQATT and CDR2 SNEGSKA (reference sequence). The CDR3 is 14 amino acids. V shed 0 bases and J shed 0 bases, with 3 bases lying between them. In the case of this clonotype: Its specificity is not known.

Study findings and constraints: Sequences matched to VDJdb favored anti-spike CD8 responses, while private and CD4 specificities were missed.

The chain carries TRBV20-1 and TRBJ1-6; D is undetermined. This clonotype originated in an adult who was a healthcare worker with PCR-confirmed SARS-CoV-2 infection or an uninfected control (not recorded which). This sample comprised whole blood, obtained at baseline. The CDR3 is CSARDSSYNSPLHF. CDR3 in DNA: TGCAGTGCTAGAGATAGCTCCTATAATTCACCCCTCCACTTT.